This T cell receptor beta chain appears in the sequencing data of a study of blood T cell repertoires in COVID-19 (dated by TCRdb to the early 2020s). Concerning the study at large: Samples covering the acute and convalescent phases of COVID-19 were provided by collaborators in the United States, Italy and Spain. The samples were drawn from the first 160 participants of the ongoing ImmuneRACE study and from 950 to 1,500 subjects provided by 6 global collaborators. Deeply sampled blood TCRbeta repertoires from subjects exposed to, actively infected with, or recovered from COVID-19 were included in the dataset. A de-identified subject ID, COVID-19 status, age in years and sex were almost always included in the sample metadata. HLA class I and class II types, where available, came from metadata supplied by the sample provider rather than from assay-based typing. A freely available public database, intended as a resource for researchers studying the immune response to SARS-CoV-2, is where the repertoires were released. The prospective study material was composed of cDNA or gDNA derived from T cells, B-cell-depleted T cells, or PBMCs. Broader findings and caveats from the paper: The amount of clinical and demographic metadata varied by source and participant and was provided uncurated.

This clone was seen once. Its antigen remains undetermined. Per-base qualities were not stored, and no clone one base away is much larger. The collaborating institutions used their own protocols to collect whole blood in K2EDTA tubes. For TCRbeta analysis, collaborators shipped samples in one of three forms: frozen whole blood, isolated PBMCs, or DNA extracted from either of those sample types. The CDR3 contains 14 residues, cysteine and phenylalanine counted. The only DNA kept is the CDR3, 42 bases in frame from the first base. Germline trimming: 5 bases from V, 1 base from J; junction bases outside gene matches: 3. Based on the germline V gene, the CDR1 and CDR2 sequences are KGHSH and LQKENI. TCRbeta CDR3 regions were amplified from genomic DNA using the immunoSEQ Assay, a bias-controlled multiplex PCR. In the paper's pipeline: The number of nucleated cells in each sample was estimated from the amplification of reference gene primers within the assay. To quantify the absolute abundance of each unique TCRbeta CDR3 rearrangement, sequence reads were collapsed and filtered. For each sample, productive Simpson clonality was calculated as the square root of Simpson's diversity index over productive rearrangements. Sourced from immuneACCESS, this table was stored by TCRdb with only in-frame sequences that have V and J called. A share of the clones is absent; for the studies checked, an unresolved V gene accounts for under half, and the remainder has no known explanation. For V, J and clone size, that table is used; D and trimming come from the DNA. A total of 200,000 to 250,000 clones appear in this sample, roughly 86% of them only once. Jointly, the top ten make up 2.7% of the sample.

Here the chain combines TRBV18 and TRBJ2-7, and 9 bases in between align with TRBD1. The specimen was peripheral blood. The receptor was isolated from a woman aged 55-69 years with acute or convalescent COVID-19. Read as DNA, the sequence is TGTGCCAGCTCAACGGGACAGGGATCCTACGAGCAGTACTTC. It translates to CASSTGQGSYEQYF.